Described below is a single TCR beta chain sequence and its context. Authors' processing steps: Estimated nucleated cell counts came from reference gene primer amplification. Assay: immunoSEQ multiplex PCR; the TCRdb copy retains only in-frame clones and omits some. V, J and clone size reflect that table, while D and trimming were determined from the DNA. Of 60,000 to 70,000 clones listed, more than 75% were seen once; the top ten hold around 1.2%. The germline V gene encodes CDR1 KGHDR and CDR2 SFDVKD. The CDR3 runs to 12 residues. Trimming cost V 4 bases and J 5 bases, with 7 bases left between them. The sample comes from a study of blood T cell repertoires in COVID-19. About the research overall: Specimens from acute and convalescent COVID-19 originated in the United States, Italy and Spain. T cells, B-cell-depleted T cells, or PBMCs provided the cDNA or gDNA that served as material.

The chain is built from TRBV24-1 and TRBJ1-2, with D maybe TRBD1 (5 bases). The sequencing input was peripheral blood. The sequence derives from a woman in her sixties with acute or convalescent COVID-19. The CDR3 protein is CATSDRAYGYTF. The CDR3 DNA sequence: TGTGCCACCAGTGACAGGGCGTATGGCTACACCTTC.